This T cell receptor beta chain was sequenced in a study of T-cell memory formation after mild COVID-19. CDR1 is LNHDA, CDR2 SQIVND, per germline (reference sequence). The V end was cut by 11 bases, the J end by 6 bases, with 10 bases between. The CDR3 spans 10 residues. One entry per CDR3 protein results from TCRdb running MiXCR on the 5' RACE reads. The sample lists fewer than 250,000 distinct CDR3 sequences; 27% were seen once. This receptor was taken from an adult woman who had mild COVID-19 (a few samples of this study predate the infection). Cell type and time point are not known. The gene calls are TRBV19 and TRBJ1-1, with D perhaps matching TRBD1 (6 bases). What was sequenced was PBMCs or a T cell subset sorted from them (not recorded which). CDR3 sequence (DNA): TGTGCCGGAGGACAGCCTGAAGCTTTCTTT. Protein: CAGGQPEAFF.